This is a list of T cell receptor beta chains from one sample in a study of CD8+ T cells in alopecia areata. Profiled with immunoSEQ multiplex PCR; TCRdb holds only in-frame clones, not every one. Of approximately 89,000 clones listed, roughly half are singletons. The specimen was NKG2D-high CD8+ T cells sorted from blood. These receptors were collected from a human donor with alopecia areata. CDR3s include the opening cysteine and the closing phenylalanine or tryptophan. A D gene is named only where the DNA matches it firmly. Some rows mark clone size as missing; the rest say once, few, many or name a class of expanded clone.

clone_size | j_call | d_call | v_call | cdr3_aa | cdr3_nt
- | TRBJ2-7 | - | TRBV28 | CAGGTSRGVSYEQYF | TGTGCCGGCGGGACATCACGGGGGGTCTCCTACGAGCAGTACTTC
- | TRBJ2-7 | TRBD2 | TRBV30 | CAWSVDAGAMYEQYF | TGTGCCTGGAGTGTCGACGCGGGAGCGATGTACGAGCAGTACTTC
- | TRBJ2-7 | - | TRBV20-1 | CSALNYEQYF | TGCAGTGCCCTAAACTACGAGCAGTACTTC
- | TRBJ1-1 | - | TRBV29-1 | CSVPRGASAFF | TGCAGCGTCCCAAGGGGGGCGTCGGCTTTCTTT
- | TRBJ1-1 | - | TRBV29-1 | CSVNGGQYDTEAFF | TGCAGCGTTAACGGGGGGCAGTACGACACTGAAGCTTTCTTT
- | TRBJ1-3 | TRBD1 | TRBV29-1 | CSVAGQGAGNTIYF | TGCAGCGTCGCGGGACAGGGGGCTGGAAACACCATATATTTT
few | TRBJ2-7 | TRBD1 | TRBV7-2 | CASSLEPGQTYEQYF | TGTGCCAGCAGCTTAGAACCGGGACAGACCTACGAGCAGTACTTC
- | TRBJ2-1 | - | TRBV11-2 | CASSAEAHNEQFF | TGTGCCAGCAGCGCTGAGGCCCACAATGAGCAGTTCTTC
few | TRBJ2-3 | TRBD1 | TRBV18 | CASSLDRDTGDTQYF | TGTGCCAGCTCACTGGACAGGGACACAGGAGATACGCAGTATTTT
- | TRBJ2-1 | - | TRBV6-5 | CASSYGGRSLFF | TGTGCCAGCAGTTACGGGGGTCGGTCACTATTCTTC
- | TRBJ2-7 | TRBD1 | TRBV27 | CASTLTGESYEQYF | TGTGCCAGCACGTTGACAGGGGAGAGCTACGAGCAGTACTTC
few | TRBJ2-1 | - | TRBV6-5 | CASSWGDEQFF | TGTGCCAGCAGTTGGGGTGACGAGCAGTTCTTC
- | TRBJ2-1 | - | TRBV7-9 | CASSLTLPEQFF | TGTGCCAGCAGCTTAACCTTACCTGAGCAGTTCTTC
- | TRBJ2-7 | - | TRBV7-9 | CASSTETTHSYEQYF | TGTGCCAGCAGCACAGAGACAACGCACTCCTACGAGCAGTACTTC